The sequence of this TCR beta chain was determined in a study of CD8 T cells in Susac syndrome. CD8+ and CD4+ blood T cells underwent TCR beta sequencing. Roughly 0.45 to 1 ug RNA was reverse transcribed with random hexamers. TCRdb independently ran MiXCR on the immunoSEQ multiplex PCR reads; one entry per CDR3 protein. Altogether 200,000 to 300,000 distinct CDR3 sequences are present, 90% to 96% being singletons, with the ten largest covering around 0.1%. CDR3 length equals 11 residues. Trimming stripped 5 bases from V and 4 bases from J, with 8 bases between. Germline-derived CDR1 and CDR2 are GTSNPN and SVGIG (reference sequence).

V usage is TRBV30 and J usage is TRBJ1-2, with D tentatively TRBD1 (5 bases). Sequenced input: CD4+ T cells from PBMCs. This TCR was recovered from a human donor with Susac syndrome. As DNA, the CDR3 is TGTGCCTGGGGACAAGGCTATGGCTACACCTTC. It yields the protein CAWGQGYGYTF.